The rows below give T cell receptor beta chains drawn from one sample of a study of CD8+ T cells in alopecia areata. Sequenced by immunoSEQ multiplex PCR; TCRdb stores in-frame clones only, minus some. Among 200,000 to 250,000 clones, 57% were seen once, and the ten largest hold 0.4% to 0.55%. The sample was CD4+ T cells sorted from blood, taken at week 0. The receptor source for this set is a human donor with alopecia areata. Each CDR3 is given with its conserved first and last residue. The order of the fields is D gene, CDR3 length, clone size, V gene, J gene, CDR3 DNA, CDR3 protein. The D gene is left open where the match is weak. Some rows have no size entry. The others give once, few or many, or a class for an expanded clone.

>NA|13|NA|TRBV30|TRBJ1-1
TGTGCCTCAACACGGGAATTTGGGACTGAAGCTTTCTTT
CASTREFGTEAFF
>TRBD1|14|NA|TRBV30|TRBJ2-5
TGTGCCTGGACGGGACAGGGGGCAAGGGAGACCCAGTACTTC
CAWTGQGARETQYF
>NA|14|few|TRBV5-1|TRBJ2-3
TGCGCCAGCAGCTTGGACGGGGTTATAGATACGCAGTATTTT
CASSLDGVIDTQYF
>NA|14|NA|TRBV7-2|TRBJ1-1
TGTGCCAGCAGCTTAGTAGGGTCTGATACTGAAGCTTTCTTT
CASSLVGSDTEAFF
>TRBD2|14|NA|TRBV29-1|TRBJ2-5
TGCAGCGTGACCGGGACTAGCGTAAAAGAGACCCAGTACTTC
CSVTGTSVKETQYF
>NA|13|NA|TRBV29-1|TRBJ2-7
TGCAGCGCTGGAGGACAGCTATCCTACGAGCAGTACTTC
CSAGGQLSYEQYF
>TRBD1|16|NA|TRBV6-6|TRBJ2-7
TGTGCCAGCAGTCACCCTCCGGGACAGGGGGACTACGAGCAGTACTTC
CASSHPPGQGDYEQYF
>TRBD1|15|NA|TRBV6-5|TRBJ2-7
TGTGCCAGCAGTTACTCCGGGACAGGAGTCTACGAGCAGTACTTC
CASSYSGTGVYEQYF
>NA|11|NA|TRBV6-5|TRBJ2-1
TGTGCCAGCACCCAGGGCAATGAGCAGTTCTTC
CASTQGNEQFF
>TRBD2|15|NA|TRBV7-2|TRBJ2-5
TGTGCCAGCAGCTTAGAGAGCGGGAGGAAAGAGACCCAGTACTTC
CASSLESGRKETQYF
>NA|11|few|TRBV29-1|TRBJ1-2
TGCAGCGTCGGACGGAACTATGGCTACACCTTC
CSVGRNYGYTF
>TRBD1|16|NA|TRBV7-6|TRBJ2-5
TGTGCCAGCAGCTTAGCGCAAAGGACAGGGAGCGAGACCCAGTACTTC
CASSLAQRTGSETQYF
>NA|15|few|TRBV2|TRBJ2-3
TGTGCCACCCGACGTGGGGGTGGCGGCACAGATACGCAGTATTTT
CATRRGGGGTDTQYF
>NA|15|few|TRBV7-2|TRBJ2-5
TGTGCCAGCAGCTTAGGGGGGGCGCGGGAAGAGACCCAGTACTTC
CASSLGGAREETQYF
>TRBD2|16|NA|TRBV11-2|TRBJ2-1
TGTGCCAGCAGCACACTAGCGGGGGTATCCTACAATGAGCAGTTCTTC
CASSTLAGVSYNEQFF
>NA|12|few|TRBV29-1|TRBJ1-1
TGCAGCGTACAGACAGGGAACACTGAAGCTTTCTTT
CSVQTGNTEAFF
>NA|15|once|TRBV2|TRBJ2-4
TGTGCCAGCAGTGAAGCAAAGGGGACCAAAAACATTCAGTACTTC
CASSEAKGTKNIQYF
>NA|11|NA|TRBV29-1|TRBJ1-2
TGCAGCGTTGGAAGTACTGAGGGCTACACCTTC
CSVGSTEGYTF
>NA|12|few|TRBV7-3|TRBJ2-5
TGTGCCAGCAGCTCCTCACAAGAGACCCAGTACTTC
CASSSSQETQYF
>NA|15|NA|TRBV6-5|TRBJ2-7
TGTGCCAGCAGTTCCATTGACAGTGGAAACTACGAGCAGTACTTC
CASSSIDSGNYEQYF
>NA|12|few|TRBV5-1|TRBJ2-7
TGCGCCAGCAGCTTGGAAGGGAACGAGCAGTACTTC
CASSLEGNEQYF
>TRBD2|15|NA|TRBV2|TRBJ2-1
TGTGCCAGCAGCTCTGGGACTAGCGGACTGAATGAGCAGTTCTTC
CASSSGTSGLNEQFF
>NA|12|NA|TRBV6-6|TRBJ2-1
TGTGCCAGCAGTCCCCCCGGCCACGAGCAGTTCTTC
CASSPPGHEQFF
>TRBD1|14|few|TRBV30|TRBJ1-1
TGTGCCTGGAGTGTACAACAGGGGCTCACTGAAGCTTTCTTT
CAWSVQQGLTEAFF
>NA|14|few|TRBV28|TRBJ2-3
TGTGCCAGCAGTTTAATGTTTTCCACAGATACGCAGTATTTT
CASSLMFSTDTQYF
>TRBD1|16|NA|TRBV4-1|TRBJ2-6
TGCGCCAGCAGCAGGACAGGGGTAACCGGGGCCAACGTCCTGACTTTC
CASSRTGVTGANVLTF
>NA|16|few|TRBV7-8|TRBJ2-1
TGTGCCAGCAGCGAGGTTCAAGGGGACCTTTACAATGAGCAGTTCTTC
CASSEVQGDLYNEQFF
>NA|13|NA|TRBV5-4|TRBJ2-5
TGTGCCAGCAGCTTGGTCCCGCAAGAGACCCAGTACTTC
CASSLVPQETQYF
>NA|10|few|TRBV29-1|TRBJ2-7
TGCAGCGTGGCCGATTCCGAGCAGTACTTC
CSVADSEQYF
>NA|14|few|TRBV30|TRBJ1-1
TGTGCCTGGAGTGTCTCCGGGGTGAACACTGAAGCTTTCTTT
CAWSVSGVNTEAFF
>NA|15|NA|TRBV7-2|TRBJ2-6
TGTGCCAGCAGCTTTTCAGGGGCCGGGGCCAACGTCCTGACTTTC
CASSFSGAGANVLTF
>TRBD2|12|NA|TRBV6-5|TRBJ2-3
TGTGCCGGGACTAACCTCACAGATACGCAGTATTTT
CAGTNLTDTQYF
>TRBD1|15|NA|TRBV11-1|TRBJ2-7
TGTGCCAGCAGCCCACTGGTGACAGGGGGCTACGAGCAGTACTTC
CASSPLVTGGYEQYF
>NA|15|NA|TRBV13|TRBJ2-6
TGTGCCAGCAGCAGTAGGGACCCCGGGGCCAACGTCCTGACTTTC
CASSSRDPGANVLTF
>NA|17|few|TRBV19|TRBJ2-1
TGTGCCAGTAGTATTAGGGTAGCCTCCGCCCCAGTGAGTGAGCAGTTCTTC
CASSIRVASAPVSEQFF
>NA|12|once|TRBV30|TRBJ2-3
TGTGCCTGGAGTCCGTGGGCAGATACGCAGTATTTT
CAWSPWADTQYF
>NA|14|NA|TRBV2|TRBJ1-1
TGTGCCAGCAGTGAAATTTTATCGAACACTGAAGCTTTCTTT
CASSEILSNTEAFF
>NA|15|many|TRBV6-1|TRBJ2-7
TGTGCCAGCAGGGGGACTCAACCGGTGCGCTACGAGCAGTACTTC
CASRGTQPVRYEQYF
>NA|13|NA|TRBV6-5|TRBJ2-3
TGTGCCGCGTCAGGCCGCGACACAGATACGCAGTATTTT
CAASGRDTDTQYF
>NA|16|few|TRBV28|TRBJ2-6
TGTGCCAGCAGTCTCCCACAGGGAACTGGGGCCAACGTCCTGACTTTC
CASSLPQGTGANVLTF
>NA|15|NA|TRBV13|TRBJ2-1
TGTGCCAGCAGCCTAAACGGGTACACACACAATGAGCAGTTCTTC
CASSLNGYTHNEQFF
>NA|13|few|TRBV5-1|TRBJ2-5
TGCGCCAGCAGCTTGCCCCGAAAAGAGACCCAGTACTTC
CASSLPRKETQYF
>TRBD2|16|NA|TRBV30|TRBJ2-2
TGTGCCTGGCGACCTGGGACTAGCGGAAACACCGGGGAGCTGTTTTTT
CAWRPGTSGNTGELFF
>TRBD1|15|NA|TRBV19|TRBJ1-2
TGTGCCAGTAGTCCCTGGGCAGGGGGCGTTGATGGCTACACCTTC
CASSPWAGGVDGYTF
>NA|15|NA|TRBV7-2|TRBJ1-2
TGTGCCAGCAGCTACAAGGGAGATACCAACTATGGCTACACCTTC
CASSYKGDTNYGYTF
>NA|16|few|TRBV4-1|TRBJ1-1
TGCGCCAGCAGCCACCGCAGAGCAGGATTGAACACTGAAGCTTTCTTT
CASSHRRAGLNTEAFF
>TRBD2|15|NA|TRBV5-6|TRBJ2-7
TGTGCCAGCAGCTTGGTCGGCGGGGAGGGCGACGAGCAGTACTTC
CASSLVGGEGDEQYF
>NA|16|NA|TRBV5-1|TRBJ2-2
TGCGCCAGCAGCGAAGTCGGGAGCGCGAACACCGGGGAGCTGTTTTTT
CASSEVGSANTGELFF
>NA|14|NA|TRBV15|TRBJ2-7
TGTGCCACCAGCAGAGGATCTACCTCCTACGAGCAGTACTTC
CATSRGSTSYEQYF
>NA|15|NA|TRBV7-9|TRBJ2-1
TGTGCCAGCAGCTTAGAGGGAAGCTCCTACAATGAGCAGTTCTTC
CASSLEGSSYNEQFF
>NA|14|few|TRBV11-2|TRBJ1-1
TGTGCCAGCAGCTTAGTGCGGACGTTTACTGAAGCTTTCTTT
CASSLVRTFTEAFF
>NA|14|many|TRBV30|TRBJ2-3
TGTGCCTGGAGTGGACTAGTATACGCAGATACGCAGTATTTT
CAWSGLVYADTQYF
>TRBD1|14|NA|TRBV29-1|TRBJ2-7
TGCAGCGTTGAATCCGGGACAGGGGGCTACGAGCAGTACTTC
CSVESGTGGYEQYF
>NA|15|NA|TRBV18|TRBJ1-2
TGTGCCAGCTCACCACGGACCCCTGGGGACTATGGCTACACCTTC
CASSPRTPGDYGYTF
>TRBD1|15|once|TRBV5-1|TRBJ1-1
TGCGCCAGCAGCGGGGACAGCCTTTATCCCACTGAAGCTTTCTTT
CASSGDSLYPTEAFF
>NA|13|few|TRBV29-1|TRBJ2-7
TGCAGCGTTGATAAGGGCGGTTCCTACGAGCAGTACTTC
CSVDKGGSYEQYF
>TRBD1|14|NA|TRBV2|TRBJ2-7
TGTGCCAGCAAGGGGACAGGAGTCTCCTACGAGCAGTACTTC
CASKGTGVSYEQYF